Listed below are T cell receptor beta chains from one sample, sequenced in a study of blood T cells in healthy people across ages. TCRdb re-called the 5' RACE reads through MiXCR, storing one row per CDR3 protein. The top ten clones hold 7.9% of a sample with more than 1,400,000 distinct CDR3 sequences, approximately 42% of them seen once. Sequenced material: blood. Receptors originate from a woman between 18 and 29 years old in good health. CDR3s include the opening cysteine and the closing phenylalanine or tryptophan. Each record gives: clone size, CDR3 length, J gene, D gene, V gene, CDR3 protein, CDR3 DNA. A D gene is named only where the DNA matches it firmly. Clone size, where shown, is once, few, many, or a class for clones that have expanded.

clone_size: many; cdr3_length: 15; j_call: TRBJ2-3; d_call: -; v_call: TRBV29-1; cdr3_aa: CSASDRPGSTDTQYF; cdr3_nt: TGCAGCGCCAGCGACCGGCCAGGGAGCACAGATACGCAGTATTTT
clone_size: -; cdr3_length: 14; j_call: TRBJ2-1; d_call: -; v_call: TRBV12-3/TRBV12-4; cdr3_aa: CASSVGGYYNEQFF; cdr3_nt: TGTGCCAGCAGTGTAGGCGGGTACTACAATGAGCAGTTCTTC
clone_size: once; cdr3_length: 15; j_call: TRBJ2-4; d_call: -; v_call: TRBV6-1; cdr3_aa: CASSVWTEAKNIQYF; cdr3_nt: TGTGCCAGCAGTGTTTGGACAGAAGCCAAAAACATTCAGTACTTC
clone_size: -; cdr3_length: 11; j_call: TRBJ2-7; d_call: -; v_call: TRBV6-6; cdr3_aa: CASCASGEQYF; cdr3_nt: TGTGCCAGTTGTGCATCTGGGGAGCAGTACTTC
clone_size: -; cdr3_length: 14; j_call: TRBJ1-5; d_call: -; v_call: TRBV12-3/TRBV12-4; cdr3_aa: CASSVASANQPQHF; cdr3_nt: TGTGCCAGCAGTGTAGCGTCGGCTAATCAGCCCCAGCATTTT
clone_size: few; cdr3_length: 14; j_call: TRBJ2-7; d_call: -; v_call: TRBV12-3/TRBV12-4; cdr3_aa: CASRLTGGGYEQYF; cdr3_nt: TGTGCCAGCAGGCTTACAGGGGGGGGCTACGAGCAGTACTTC
clone_size: -; cdr3_length: 13; j_call: TRBJ2-1; d_call: -; v_call: TRBV6-5; cdr3_aa: CASSRESGNEQFF; cdr3_nt: TGTGCCAGCTCTAGGGAGTCAGGCAATGAGCAGTTCTTC
clone_size: once; cdr3_length: 11; j_call: TRBJ2-5; d_call: -; v_call: TRBV6-1; cdr3_aa: CASRPIGEQYF; cdr3_nt: TGTGCCAGCAGGCCCATTGGTGAGCAGTACTTC
clone_size: -; cdr3_length: 13; j_call: TRBJ2-1; d_call: TRBD2; v_call: TRBV12-3/TRBV12-4; cdr3_aa: CASSRTSENEQFF; cdr3_nt: TGTGCCAGCTCCCGGACTAGCGAGAATGAGCAGTTCTTC
clone_size: -; cdr3_length: 15; j_call: TRBJ2-2; d_call: TRBD2; v_call: TRBV20-1; cdr3_aa: CSARPGTSRTGELFF; cdr3_nt: TGCAGTGCTAGGCCCGGGACTAGTAGGACCGGGGAGCTGTTTTTT
clone_size: few; cdr3_length: 15; j_call: TRBJ1-1; d_call: -; v_call: TRBV9; cdr3_aa: CASTKGRGGVAEAFF; cdr3_nt: TGTGCCAGCACCAAGGGGAGGGGGGGGGTTGCTGAAGCTTTCTTT
clone_size: -; cdr3_length: 12; j_call: TRBJ2-7; d_call: -; v_call: TRBV6-2/TRBV6-3; cdr3_aa: CASSGGLYEQYF; cdr3_nt: TGTGCCAGCAGTGGGGGGCTCTACGAGCAGTACTTC
clone_size: few; cdr3_length: 13; j_call: TRBJ2-5; d_call: -; v_call: TRBV2; cdr3_aa: CASSEGAGETQYF; cdr3_nt: TGTGCCAGCAGTGAAGGAGCTGGAGAGACCCAGTACTTC
clone_size: -; cdr3_length: 15; j_call: TRBJ2-1; d_call: TRBD2; v_call: TRBV20-1; cdr3_aa: CSARLAGLSYNEQFF; cdr3_nt: TGCAGTGCTCGACTAGCGGGGCTCTCCTACAATGAGCAGTTCTTC
clone_size: -; cdr3_length: 17; j_call: TRBJ1-5; d_call: TRBD1; v_call: TRBV5-1; cdr3_aa: CASSYRTGEVSNQPQHF; cdr3_nt: TGCGCCAGCAGCTACAGGACAGGGGAGGTGAGCAATCAGCCCCAGCATTTT
clone_size: -; cdr3_length: 11; j_call: TRBJ2-7; d_call: -; v_call: TRBV29-1; cdr3_aa: CSVGSGYEQYF; cdr3_nt: TGCAGCGTCGGGTCCGGCTACGAGCAGTACTTC
clone_size: -; cdr3_length: 13; j_call: TRBJ2-2; d_call: TRBD2; v_call: TRBV30; cdr3_aa: CAGRGTLTGELFF; cdr3_nt: TGTGCGGGGCGGGGGACTCTCACCGGGGAGCTGTTTTTT
clone_size: -; cdr3_length: 12; j_call: TRBJ2-7; d_call: -; v_call: TRBV12-3/TRBV12-4; cdr3_aa: CASSFGSFEQYF; cdr3_nt: TGTGCCAGCAGTTTCGGGTCGTTCGAGCAGTACTTC
clone_size: -; cdr3_length: 16; j_call: TRBJ2-7; d_call: TRBD2; v_call: TRBV7-2; cdr3_aa: CASSLLGLAGVGEQYF; cdr3_nt: TGTGCCAGCAGCTTACTGGGACTAGCGGGAGTGGGGGAGCAGTACTTC
clone_size: few; cdr3_length: 12; j_call: TRBJ2-7; d_call: -; v_call: TRBV6-6; cdr3_aa: CASSYWGNEQYF; cdr3_nt: TGTGCCAGCAGTTACTGGGGGAACGAGCAGTACTTC
clone_size: -; cdr3_length: 15; j_call: TRBJ2-2; d_call: -; v_call: TRBV30; cdr3_aa: CAWRRDGGPTGELFF; cdr3_nt: TGTGCCTGGAGACGTGACGGTGGACCCACCGGGGAGCTGTTTTTT
clone_size: -; cdr3_length: 16; j_call: TRBJ2-2; d_call: TRBD1; v_call: TRBV27; cdr3_aa: CASSFHGTGGSGELFF; cdr3_nt: TGTGCCAGCAGTTTTCATGGGACAGGGGGCTCCGGGGAGCTGTTTTTT
clone_size: -; cdr3_length: 15; j_call: TRBJ2-7; d_call: TRBD2; v_call: TRBV6-2/TRBV6-3; cdr3_aa: CASTKAGTTLKEQYF; cdr3_nt: TGTGCCAGCACTAAAGCCGGGACTACCCTTAAGGAGCAGTACTTC
clone_size: -; cdr3_length: 16; j_call: TRBJ2-3; d_call: TRBD2; v_call: TRBV3-1; cdr3_aa: CASSQERLANSDTQYF; cdr3_nt: TGTGCCAGCAGCCAAGAGCGACTAGCCAACTCAGATACGCAGTATTTT
clone_size: few; cdr3_length: 19; j_call: TRBJ2-1; d_call: -; v_call: TRBV12-1; cdr3_aa: CASSFLSTTRGERNNEQFF; cdr3_nt: TGTGCCAGCAGCTTTTTATCGACAACGAGGGGGGAAAGGAACAATGAGCAGTTCTTC
clone_size: few; cdr3_length: 15; j_call: TRBJ2-1; d_call: TRBD1; v_call: TRBV4-1; cdr3_aa: CASSQDAGTANEQFF; cdr3_nt: TGCGCCAGCAGCCAAGATGCAGGGACAGCCAATGAGCAGTTCTTC
clone_size: -; cdr3_length: 14; j_call: TRBJ2-2; d_call: -; v_call: TRBV18; cdr3_aa: CASSPDGRPGELFF; cdr3_nt: TGTGCCAGCTCACCAGACGGGAGACCCGGGGAGCTGTTTTTT
clone_size: few; cdr3_length: 14; j_call: TRBJ2-5; d_call: TRBD2; v_call: TRBV14; cdr3_aa: CASSASGIQETQYF; cdr3_nt: TGTGCCAGCAGCGCTAGCGGAATCCAAGAGACCCAGTACTTC
clone_size: -; cdr3_length: 17; j_call: TRBJ1-1; d_call: TRBD1; v_call: TRBV20-1; cdr3_aa: CSARGRRDRGPYTEAFF; cdr3_nt: TGCAGTGCTAGAGGCCGGAGGGACAGGGGGCCTTACACTGAAGCTTTCTTT
clone_size: -; cdr3_length: 12; j_call: TRBJ1-2; d_call: -; v_call: TRBV20-1; cdr3_aa: CSARDRGMGFTF; cdr3_nt: TGCAGTGCTAGAGATAGAGGGATGGGCTTCACCTTC
clone_size: -; cdr3_length: 15; j_call: TRBJ2-1; d_call: -; v_call: TRBV7-9; cdr3_aa: CASSRGTSAYNEQFF; cdr3_nt: TGTGCCAGCAGCCGGGGGACATCAGCCTACAATGAGCAGTTCTTC
clone_size: -; cdr3_length: 9; j_call: TRBJ2-7; d_call: -; v_call: TRBV29-1; cdr3_aa: CSVPHEQYF; cdr3_nt: TGCAGCGTACCCCACGAGCAGTACTTC
clone_size: -; cdr3_length: 17; j_call: TRBJ2-1; d_call: TRBD2; v_call: TRBV6-2/TRBV6-3; cdr3_aa: CASSTPGTSGGYNEQFF; cdr3_nt: TGTGCCAGCAGTACCCCAGGGACTAGCGGGGGGTACAATGAGCAGTTCTTC
clone_size: -; cdr3_length: 13; j_call: TRBJ1-6; d_call: TRBD1; v_call: TRBV2; cdr3_aa: CASNPTGYSPLHF; cdr3_nt: TGTGCCAGCAACCCGACAGGGTACTCACCCCTCCACTTT
clone_size: -; cdr3_length: 13; j_call: TRBJ1-1; d_call: TRBD1; v_call: TRBV29-1; cdr3_aa: CSSGQGLNTEAFF; cdr3_nt: TGCAGCTCCGGACAGGGACTGAACACTGAAGCTTTCTTT